The 14 T cell receptor beta chains in this list originate from one sample, sequenced in a study of cytomegalovirus exposure and HLA in healthy donors. PCR amplification relied on 60 Vbeta primers (plus 13 Jbeta primers). Assay used: immunoSEQ multiplex PCR; TCRdb lists only in-frame clones, some missing. This table has roughly 120,000 clones, 70% to 85% appearing once. Specimen: PBMCs. The receptors come from a woman aged 45 to 65 in good health and CMV-seropositive.

The chain combines TRBV10-3 with TRBJ2-6; possibly TRBD2 for D (6 bases). Germline CDR1 reads ENHRY; CDR2 reads SYGVKD. Trimming removed 8 bases from V and 0 bases from J, with 8 bases in between. The CDR3 has 14 amino acids. The CDR3 reads CAIGDFSGANVLTF. In DNA form, the CDR3 reads TGTGCCATCGGGGACTTCTCTGGGGCCAACGTCCTGACTTTC.

This chain links TRBV6-4 with TRBJ1-5; 7 positions match TRBD1. The CDR3 extends over 17 amino acids. CDR1 is MRHNA, CDR2 SNTAGT, per germline. CDR3 nucleotides: TGTGCTCAGCACTCGAAAAGGGGGACAGTTAAGAATCAGCCCCAGCATTTT. This sequence encodes CAQHSKRGTVKNQPQHF.

CDR3 in amino acids: CASRHPGLGSNQPQHF. CDR3 sequence (DNA): TGTGCCAGCAGACACCCGGGACTCGGAAGCAATCAGCCCCAGCATTTT. This rearrangement joins TRBV2 to TRBJ1-5; a weak D match, TRBD1 (5 bases). Germline V gene data show CDR1 as SNHLY and CDR2 as FYNNEI. The V end lost 6 bases, the J end lost 1 base, and 16 bases lay between the germline ends. This CDR3 region has 16 residues. Full variable domain (outside the CDR3, taken from reference TRBV2 and TRBJ1-5): EPEVTQTPSHQVTQMGQEVILRCVPISNHLYFYWYRQILGQKVEFLVSFYNNEISEKSEIFDDQFSVERPDGSNFTLKIRSTKLEDSAMYFCASRHPGLGSNQPQHFGDGTRLSIL.

A single count supports this clone. The chain joins TRBV27 to TRBJ2-3; 14 bases agree with TRBD2. The CDR3 covers 16 residues. Per the germline V gene, CDR1 is MNHEY and CDR2 is SMNVEV (reference sequence). With 8 bases clipped from V and 6 bases from J, the junction kept 10 bases outside the gene matches. As DNA, the CDR3 is TGTGCCAGCGAAGGGACTAGCGGGAGATGGAGGGATACGCAGTATTTT. This translates into CASEGTSGRWRDTQYF.

The chain links TRBV6-1 to TRBJ1-1; a possible D gene is TRBD1 (5 bases). The CDR3 consists of 14 residues. CDR1 is MNHNS and CDR2 is SASEGT in the germline V gene. V lost 3 bases and J lost 1, with 9 bases in between. CDR3 sequence: CASSDRAPNTEAFF. Written as DNA, the CDR3 is TGTGCCAGCAGTGACAGGGCCCCGAACACTGAAGCTTTCTTT.

For this clone: The identical CDR3 is also encoded by other nucleotide sequences in the sample. The chain has TRBV18 and TRBJ2-7, with 7 bases that match TRBD1. The germline gives CDR1 KGHSH, CDR2 LQKENI. The trim removed 3 bases at V and 5 bases at J, leaving 7 bases unmatched. The CDR3 extends over 14 amino acids. The CDR3 nucleotides are TGTGCCAGCTCACCTCGACAGGGCGGAGACGAGCAGTACTTC. Translation gives CASSPRQGGDEQYF.

The chain is built from TRBV27 and TRBJ1-5; tentatively, D is TRBD1 (6 bases). Germline CDR1 reads MNHEY; CDR2 reads SMNVEV (reference sequence). Trimming pared 6 bases from V and 3 bases from J, leaving 18 bases between. The CDR3 consists of 16 residues. CDR3 sequence reads: CASRTGAGVTNQPQHF. CDR3 DNA: TGTGCCAGCAGGACGGGCGCAGGGGTCACCAATCAGCCCCAGCATTTT.

The sample holds a few counts of this clone. The chain couples TRBV10-2 to TRBJ1-1; no firm D call. V was clipped by 8 bases and J by 1 base, with 5 bases between them. The germline V gene encodes CDR1 WSHSY and CDR2 SAAADI. CDR3 length: 11 amino acids. The CDR3 here is CASGTNTEAFF. DNA for the CDR3: TGCGCCAGCGGCACGAACACTGAAGCTTTCTTT.

The rearrangement joins TRBV15 to TRBJ2-7, with D perhaps TRBD1 (5 bases). This CDR3 is built from 15 residues. Trimming cost V 1 base and J 4 bases, with 14 bases left between them. CDR1 LNHNV and CDR2 YYDKDF come from the germline V gene (reference sequence). The chain's CDR3 is CATSRATRDTYEQYF. DNA for the CDR3: TGTGCCACCAGCAGAGCGACCAGGGATACGTACGAGCAGTACTTC.

The CDR3 loop reads CASSLTWTSVTYEQYF. Written as DNA, the CDR3 is TGTGCCAGCAGTTTAACCTGGACTAGCGTAACCTACGAGCAGTACTTC. The J gene is TRBJ2-7, the V gene TRBV27; TRBD2 agrees at 9 bases. CDR1 is MNHEY and CDR2 is SMNVEV in the germline V gene (reference sequence). J lost 2 bases, V lost 2 bases, and 7 bases had no gene match. There are 16 residues in the CDR3.

The rearrangement joins TRBV7-2 to TRBJ1-5; the D is unclear. CDR3 length: 13 amino acids. Trimming left V 4 bases short and J 7 bases short, with 11 bases between. CDR1 and CDR2 from the germline V gene are SGHTA and FQGNSA. The CDR3 spells CASSSEYGQPQHF. In nucleotides, the CDR3 is TGTGCCAGCAGCTCGGAGTACGGCCAGCCCCAGCATTTT. The variable domain in full, completed from reference TRBV7-2 and TRBJ1-5, reads GAGVSQSPSNKVTEKGKDVELRCDPISGHTALYWYRQSLGQGLEFLIYFQGNSAPDKSGLPSDRFSAERTGGSVSTLTIQRTQQEDSAVYLCASSSEYGQPQHFGDGTRLSIL.

This rearrangement joins TRBV2 to TRBJ1-6; tentatively, D is TRBD1 (5 bases). CDR1 and CDR2 (germline): SNHLY, FYNNEI. CDR3 length: 13 amino acids. V lost 10 bases and J lost 9, with 16 bases in between. The CDR3 sequence: CATRTFASSPLHF. CDR3 nucleotide sequence: TGTGCCACCCGGACATTTGCCTCTTCACCCCTCCACTTT.

The chain recombines TRBV5-8 with TRBJ1-5, with unresolved D. Trimming removed 7 bases from V and 0 bases from J, with 11 bases in between. This CDR3 is built from 14 residues. Germline assignment: CDR1 SGHTS and CDR2 YDEGEE. CDR3 loop: CASGQRGSNQPQHF. DNA of the CDR3: TGTGCCAGCGGCCAGCGGGGTAGCAATCAGCCCCAGCATTTT.

V and J are TRBV11-1 and TRBJ1-1; 7 bases line up with TRBD1. Germline lookup yields CDR1 SGHAT and CDR2 FQDESV (reference sequence). This CDR3 spans 15 amino acids. Trimming took 1 base from V and 4 from J; bases not matched to a gene: 6. The CDR3 sequence is CASSLGGQASTEAFF. Written as DNA, the CDR3 is TGTGCCAGCAGCTTAGGTGGACAGGCAAGCACTGAAGCTTTCTTT.